The clone carrying this TCR beta chain was seen many times. Trimming removed 1 base at V and 5 bases at J, with 12 bases between. CDR1 SGHTA and CDR2 FQGNSA come from the germline V gene. CDR3 size: 15 residues. In TCRdb, the reads were re-called with MiXCR into one record per CDR3 protein. The sample has about 490,000 distinct CDR3 sequences, roughly 29% seen once; the top ten hold around 13%. The sample originates from a study of T cell repertoires in cytomegalovirus infection. The clonotype was recovered from a human donor in good health (CMV status not recorded). Some clones in this sample may be carry-over from other donors' samples. Sequenced: PBMCs. V gene TRBV7-2 combines with J gene TRBJ1-5; D perhaps matches TRBD1 (5 bases). The CDR3, as DNA: TGTGCCAGCAGCTTAGAGGCAGGGCGGCATCAGCCCCAGCATTTT. Protein: CASSLEAGRHQPQHF.